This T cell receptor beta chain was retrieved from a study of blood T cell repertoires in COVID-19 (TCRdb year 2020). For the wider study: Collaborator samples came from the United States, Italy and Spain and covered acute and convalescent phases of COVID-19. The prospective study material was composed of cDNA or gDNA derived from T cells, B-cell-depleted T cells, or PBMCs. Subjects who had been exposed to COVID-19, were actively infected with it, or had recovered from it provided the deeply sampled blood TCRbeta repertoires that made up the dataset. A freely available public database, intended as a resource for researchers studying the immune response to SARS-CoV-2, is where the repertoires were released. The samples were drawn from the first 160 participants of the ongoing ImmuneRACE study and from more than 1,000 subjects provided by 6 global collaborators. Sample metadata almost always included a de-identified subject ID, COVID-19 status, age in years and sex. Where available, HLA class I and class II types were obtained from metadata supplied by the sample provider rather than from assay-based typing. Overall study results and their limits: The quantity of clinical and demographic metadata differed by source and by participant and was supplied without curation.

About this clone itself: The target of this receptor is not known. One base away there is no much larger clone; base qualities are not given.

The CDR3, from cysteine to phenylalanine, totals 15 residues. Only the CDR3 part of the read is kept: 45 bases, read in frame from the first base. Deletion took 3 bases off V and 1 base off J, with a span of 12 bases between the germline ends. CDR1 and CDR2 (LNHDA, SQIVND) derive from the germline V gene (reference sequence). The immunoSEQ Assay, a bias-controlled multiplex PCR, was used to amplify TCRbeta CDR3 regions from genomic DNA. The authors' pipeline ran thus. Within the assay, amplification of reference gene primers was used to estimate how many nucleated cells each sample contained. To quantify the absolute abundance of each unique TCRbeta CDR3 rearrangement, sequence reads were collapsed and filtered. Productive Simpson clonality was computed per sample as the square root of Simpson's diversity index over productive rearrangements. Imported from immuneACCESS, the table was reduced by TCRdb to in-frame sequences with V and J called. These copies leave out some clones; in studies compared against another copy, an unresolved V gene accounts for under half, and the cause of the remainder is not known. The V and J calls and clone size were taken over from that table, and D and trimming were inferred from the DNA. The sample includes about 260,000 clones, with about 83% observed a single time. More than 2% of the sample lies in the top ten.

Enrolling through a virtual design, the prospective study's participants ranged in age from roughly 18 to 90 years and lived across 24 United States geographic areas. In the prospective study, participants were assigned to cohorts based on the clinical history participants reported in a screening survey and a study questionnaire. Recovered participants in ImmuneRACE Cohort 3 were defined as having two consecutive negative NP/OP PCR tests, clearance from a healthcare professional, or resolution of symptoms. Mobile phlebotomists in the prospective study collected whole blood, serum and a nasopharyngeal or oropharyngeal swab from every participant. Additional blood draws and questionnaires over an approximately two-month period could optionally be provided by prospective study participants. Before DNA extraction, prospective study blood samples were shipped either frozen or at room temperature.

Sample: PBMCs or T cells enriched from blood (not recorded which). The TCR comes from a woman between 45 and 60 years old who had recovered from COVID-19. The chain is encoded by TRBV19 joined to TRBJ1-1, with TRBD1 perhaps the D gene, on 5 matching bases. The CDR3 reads CASSISGTANTEAFF. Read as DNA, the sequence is TGTGCCAGTAGTATCTCAGGGACTGCGAACACTGAAGCTTTCTTT.